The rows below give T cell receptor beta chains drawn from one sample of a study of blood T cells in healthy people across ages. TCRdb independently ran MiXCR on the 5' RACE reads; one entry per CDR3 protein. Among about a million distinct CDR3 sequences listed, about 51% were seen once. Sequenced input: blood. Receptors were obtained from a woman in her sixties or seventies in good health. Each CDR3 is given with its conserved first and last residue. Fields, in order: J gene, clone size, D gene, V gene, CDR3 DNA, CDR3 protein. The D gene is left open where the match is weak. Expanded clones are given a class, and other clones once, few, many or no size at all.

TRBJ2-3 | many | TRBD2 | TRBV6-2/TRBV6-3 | TGTGCCAGCAGTTTCGGGCGGGAGGCAGATACGCAGTATTTT | CASSFGREADTQYF
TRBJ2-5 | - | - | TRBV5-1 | TGCGCCAGCAGCTTGGAACTAGGTGGAGAGACCCAGTACTTC | CASSLELGGETQYF
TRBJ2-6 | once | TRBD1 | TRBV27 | TGTGCCAGCCACCCGACAGGGGCTCACTCTGGGGCCAACGTCCTGACTTTC | CASHPTGAHSGANVLTF
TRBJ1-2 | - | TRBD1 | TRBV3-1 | TGTGCCAGCAGCCAAATCACAGGGGGCGCCCCCTATGGCTACACCTTC | CASSQITGGAPYGYTF
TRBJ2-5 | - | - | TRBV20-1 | TGCAGTGCTAGAGAGGTACCCTTAGGTGGGGCAGAGACCCAGTACTTC | CSAREVPLGGAETQYF
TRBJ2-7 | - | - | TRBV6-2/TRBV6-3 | TGTGCCAGCCTGGGGGCCCCGGGGGGCCCTGCGGGAACCTACGAGCAGTACTTC | CASLGAPGGPAGTYEQYF
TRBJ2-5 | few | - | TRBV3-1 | TGTGCCAGCGCCAGCTACCAAGAGACCCAGTACTTC | CASASYQETQYF
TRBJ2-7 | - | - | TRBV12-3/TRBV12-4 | TGTGCCAGCACCCGGTCGTCCTACAATGAGCAGTACTTC | CASTRSSYNEQYF
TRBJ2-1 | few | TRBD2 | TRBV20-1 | TGCAGTGCTAGCAAGCGGGAGCCCCCCTATGAGCAGTTCTTC | CSASKREPPYEQFF
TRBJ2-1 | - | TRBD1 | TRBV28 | TGTGCCAGCAGTTTGGGACAGGTTAGCTACAATGAGCAGTTCTTC | CASSLGQVSYNEQFF
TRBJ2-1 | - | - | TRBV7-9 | TGTGCCAGCAGCCCGCCGCGCTCCTACAATGGGCAGTTCTTC | CASSPPRSYNGQFF
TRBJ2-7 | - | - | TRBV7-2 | TGTGCCAGCAGCTTAAGTTGGACAGATTACTACGAGCAGTACTTC | CASSLSWTDYYEQYF
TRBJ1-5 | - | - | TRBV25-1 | TGTGCCAGCAGTGAGATGTATAGCAATCAGCCCCAGCATTTT | CASSEMYSNQPQHF
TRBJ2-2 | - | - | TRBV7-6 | TGTGCCAGCAGCCCCCTCAGGCCGGCCGGGGAGCTGTTTTTT | CASSPLRPAGELFF
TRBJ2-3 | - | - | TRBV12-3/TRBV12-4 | TGTGCCAGCAGTTTTAACTTGGGCACAGATACGCAGTATTTT | CASSFNLGTDTQYF
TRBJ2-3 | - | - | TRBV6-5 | TGTGCCAGCAGTTACGGTGCTACTAGCACAGATACGCAGTATTTT | CASSYGATSTDTQYF
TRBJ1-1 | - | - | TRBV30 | TGTGCCTGGACCACGGGAGGATCTGGGATGAACACTGAAGCTTTCTTT | CAWTTGGSGMNTEAFF
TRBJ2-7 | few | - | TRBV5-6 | TGTGCCAGCAGCTTGGCGCTGGGCTCCCTCTACGAGCAGTACTTC | CASSLALGSLYEQYF
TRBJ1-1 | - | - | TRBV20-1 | TGCAGTGCGGAGCGACAGAGCACTGAAGCTTTCTTT | CSAERQSTEAFF